This T cell receptor (beta chain) was sequenced for a study of spatial heterogeneity in lung cancer. Using its own MiXCR run on the 5' RACE reads, TCRdb lists one record per CDR3 protein. The data contain 40,000 to 45,000 distinct CDR3 sequences, under 25% of them seen just once; the ten biggest clones take up 6.5% to 9%. This clonotype was counted between two and nine times. Germline CDR1 reads SGHAT; CDR2 reads FQNNGV. The germline V and J ends were trimmed by 5 bases and 8 bases, with 12 bases remaining between them. The CDR3 is 13 amino acids. Stated time point: blood at routine non-recurrence follow-up after resection.

The source of this sequence is a female donor with early-stage non-small cell lung cancer. The material sequenced was PBMCs, taken at follow-up. The genes are TRBV11-2 and TRBJ2-2; possible D gene TRBD2, 5 bases. The CDR3 DNA is TGTGCCAGCAGCCTGGACTCGACTGGGGAGCTGTTTTTT. Its translation is CASSLDSTGELFF.